This entry describes one T cell receptor (beta chain). Its specificity is not known. The source of the sample is a study of OX40 agonist ivuxolimab in advanced cancers. Turning to the study itself: The dose of intravenous ivuxolimab that patients received every 2 weeks ranged from 0.01 to 10 mg/kg. Study observations and caveats: Some patients without response likewise showed low normalized clonal expansion.

This CDR3 contains 14 residues. Germline V lookup: CDR1 GTSNPN, CDR2 SVGIG (reference sequence). Method: immunoSEQ multiplex PCR; TCRdb's copy keeps in-frame clones and lacks some. Here the sample spans under 85,000 clones, about 93% being singletons. The source of this sequence is an adult with an advanced solid tumor such as melanoma, head and neck, liver or kidney cancer. The specimen comprised CD4+ or CD8+ T cells sorted from blood, sampled in a trial of the OX40 agonist ivuxolimab. V gene TRBV30 combines with J gene TRBJ1-2, with TRBD1 identical over 10 bases. The CDR3 loop reads CARTGGSLDYGYTF. CDR3 sequence (DNA): TGTGCTCGGACAGGGGGTAGTTTGGACTATGGCTACACCTTC. Variable domain in full (rest from reference TRBV30 and TRBJ1-2): SQTIHQWPATLVQPVGSPLSLECTVEGTSNPNLYWYRQAAGRGLQLLFYSVGIGQISSEVPQNLSASRPQDRQFILSSKKLLLSDSGFYLCARTGGSLDYGYTFGSGTRLTVV.